The 9 T cell receptor beta chains reported below all come from one sample, sequenced in a study of cytomegalovirus exposure and HLA in healthy donors. A multiplex PCR was run with 60 Vbeta primers and 13 Jbeta primers. Data came from immunoSEQ multiplex PCR; TCRdb stores just in-frame clones and leaves some out. There are over 200,000 clones in the sample; 82% occur only once, and 5% to 6.5% lies in the top ten. The sample comprised PBMCs. Source of these receptors: a middle-aged woman in good health and CMV-seropositive.

The chain recombines TRBV5-1 with TRBJ1-5; D is possibly TRBD1 (5 bases). Germline V gives CDR1 SGHRS, CDR2 YFSETQ. V lost 0 bases, J lost 7 bases, and 14 bases lay in between. This CDR3 spans 15 amino acids. The CDR3 coding sequence is TGCGCCAGCAGCTTGGAGGCAGGGATAAGCCAGCCCCAGCATTTT. Translating gives CASSLEAGISQPQHF.

This clone was recorded a few times. The V gene is TRBV6-4, the J gene TRBJ2-7, with D possibly being TRBD1 (6 bases). The ends were cut back, 3 bases at V and 0 bases at J, with 12 bases in the middle. CDR1 is MRHNA, CDR2 SNTAGT, per germline. The CDR3 has 15 amino acids. CDR3 sequence: CASSEQAGDSYEQYF. DNA for the CDR3: TGTGCCAGCAGTGAACAGGCAGGGGACTCCTACGAGCAGTACTTC.

The chain employs TRBV10-1 and TRBJ2-1; 9 nucleotides match TRBD2. The length of the CDR3 is 15 residues. The ends lost 0 bases at V and 13 bases at J; junction bases unmatched: 10. Per germline, CDR1 WNHNN and CDR2 SYGVQD (reference sequence). CDR3 loop: CASSESSSGADFQFF. The CDR3 coding sequence is TGCGCCAGCAGTGAGTCGTCTAGCGGGGCGGATTTCCAGTTCTTC.

The chain employs TRBV7-2 and TRBJ1-2; 7 bases are a match to TRBD1. V lost 5 bases to trimming and J lost 8 bases; unmatched junction nucleotides: 8. Looked up from germline, CDR1 is SGHTA and CDR2 is FQGNSA. The CDR3 runs to 13 residues. This CDR3 is CASSVQGVGGYTF. The CDR3 nucleotides are TGTGCCAGCAGCGTCCAGGGGGTAGGAGGCTACACCTTC.

The chain carries TRBV9 and TRBJ2-5, with 7 bases fitting TRBD1. The end of the DNA aligns better with TRBJ2-7, so the J call may be wrong. Germline CDR1 is SGDLS and CDR2 is YYNGEE. This CDR3 spans 14 amino acids. CDR3 coding DNA: TGTGCCAGCAGCGTAGACAGGGGTAGTAACGAGCAGTACTTC. Protein: CASSVDRGSNEQYF.

V is TRBV7-2 and J is TRBJ2-1; D unclear. This CDR3 has 13 residues. V lost 2 bases and J lost 8, with 10 bases in between. CDR1 is SGHTA, CDR2 FQGNSA, per germline. CDR3 bases: TGTGCCAGCAGCTTAAGCTCCCTCGATGAGCAGTTCTTC. It specifies CASSLSSLDEQFF.

This chain links TRBV29-1 with TRBJ1-1; possibly TRBD1 for D (6 bases). Germline CDR1 is SQVTM and CDR2 is ANQGSEA. Trimming cost V 3 bases and J 4 bases, with 15 bases left between them. The CDR3 is 14 amino acids. CDR3 DNA sequence: TGCAGCGTTGAGAGGGGGGGAGGAGGCACTGAAGCTTTCTTT. It encodes CSVERGGGGTEAFF.

This rearrangement joins TRBV28 to TRBJ1-1; TRBD1 matches at 7 bases. V was clipped by 7 bases and J by 0 bases; unmatched bases: 2. Looked up from germline, CDR1 is MDHEN and CDR2 is SYDVKM. CDR3 length: 13 residues. CDR3 nucleotide sequence: TGTGCCAGCAAGGGACAGTTGAACACTGAAGCTTTCTTT. Translated: CASKGQLNTEAFF.

The count of this clone is one. V is TRBV5-4 and J is TRBJ2-1, with a weak D call TRBD2 (6 bases). CDR1 and CDR2 from the germline V gene are SGHNT and YYREEE (reference sequence). V lost 0 bases and J 8 bases, leaving 18 bases between the germline ends. This CDR3 has 16 amino acids. In DNA form, the CDR3 reads TGTGCCAGCAGCTTGGAACTCCGGGGGAGGAGGGATGAGCAGTTCTTC. This gives the protein CASSLELRGRRDEQFF.